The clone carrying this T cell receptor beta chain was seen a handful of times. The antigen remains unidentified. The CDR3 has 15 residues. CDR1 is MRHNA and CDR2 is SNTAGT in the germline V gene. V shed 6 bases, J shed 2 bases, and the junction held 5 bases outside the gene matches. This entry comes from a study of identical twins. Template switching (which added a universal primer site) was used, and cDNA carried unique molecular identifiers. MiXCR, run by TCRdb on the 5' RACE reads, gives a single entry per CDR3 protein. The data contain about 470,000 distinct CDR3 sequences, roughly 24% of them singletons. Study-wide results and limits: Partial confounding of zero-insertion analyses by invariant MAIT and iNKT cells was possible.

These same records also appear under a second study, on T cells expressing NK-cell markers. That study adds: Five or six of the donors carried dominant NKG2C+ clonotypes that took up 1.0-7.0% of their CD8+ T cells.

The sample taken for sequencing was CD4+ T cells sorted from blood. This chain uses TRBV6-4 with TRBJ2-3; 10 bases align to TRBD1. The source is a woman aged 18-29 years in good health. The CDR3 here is CASSKTGGDTDTQYF. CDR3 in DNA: TGTGCCAGCAGCAAGACAGGGGGCGACACAGATACGCAGTATTTT.